This T cell receptor beta chain originates from a study of T cells in localized non-small cell lung cancer. CDR1 SGHVS and CDR2 FQNEAQ come from the germline V gene. V was cut by 3 bases and J by 1 base, with 15 bases left in between. The CDR3 contains 16 residues. The data were produced by immunoSEQ multiplex PCR, yet TCRdb's version contains in-frame clones alone and is incomplete. This table has approximately 60,000 clones, about nine tenths appearing once. As regards this clone: Its antigen is currently unknown.

Study-wide results and limits: Those with higher blood T cell density had longer overall survival. A median around 55 of the top 100 tumor clones appeared in adjacent lung. Maximal T cell clonality occurred in uninvolved adjacent lung, with tumor ranking below it.

The V and J genes are TRBV7-8 and TRBJ1-1; no clear D. This TCR came from a woman between 35 and 75 years old with stage I lung adenocarcinoma. Material: peripheral blood, obtained before any cancer treatment. DNA for the CDR3: TGTGCCAGCAGCTTGGGGTCACGGGGAGCGAACACTGAAGCTTTCTTT. As protein: CASSLGSRGANTEAFF.